Listed below are T cell receptor beta chains from one sample, sequenced in a study of human T cells and chemical hapten exposure. TCRdb passed the RACE reads through MiXCR, listing each CDR3 protein once. The table lists 100,000 to 120,000 distinct CDR3 sequences, 34% of them singletons. The sample was whole blood, taken in connection with sensitization to the hapten diphenylcyclopropenone (DPC). The receptor set was obtained from a man aged 35-49 years with alopecia areata. Some clones in this sample may be carry-over from other donors' samples. Both conserved end residues are part of each CDR3. The order of the fields is V gene, clone size, J gene, D gene, CDR3 protein, CDR3 DNA. The D gene is left open where the match is weak. Size is stated for part of the rows, as once, few or many counts, or as a class when the clone is expanded.

V gene: TRBV20-1
clone size: -
J gene: TRBJ2-3
D gene: -
CDR3 protein: CSAEDRRDSTDTQYF
CDR3 DNA: TGCAGTGCTGAAGACCGACGGGATAGCACAGATACGCAGTATTTT

V gene: TRBV14
clone size: -
J gene: TRBJ1-6
D gene: -
CDR3 protein: CASSHAGGNSPLHF
CDR3 DNA: TGTGCCAGCAGCCACGCTGGGGGTAATTCACCCCTCCACTTT

V gene: TRBV29-1
clone size: few
J gene: TRBJ2-1
D gene: TRBD2
CDR3 protein: CSVETTSGSTLSSYNEQFF
CDR3 DNA: TGCAGCGTTGAGACGACTAGCGGGAGCACTTTAAGCTCCTACAATGAGCAGTTCTTC

V gene: TRBV12-5
clone size: -
J gene: TRBJ2-5
D gene: -
CDR3 protein: CASGLDRVETQYF
CDR3 DNA: TGTGCTAGTGGTTTGGACAGGGTAGAGACCCAGTACTTC

V gene: TRBV6-5
clone size: -
J gene: TRBJ2-3
D gene: TRBD1
CDR3 protein: CASSYSGGGTDTQYF
CDR3 DNA: TGTGCCAGCAGTTACTCAGGGGGCGGCACAGATACGCAGTATTTT

V gene: TRBV6-5
clone size: few
J gene: TRBJ2-3
D gene: -
CDR3 protein: CASSYAQPTDTQYF
CDR3 DNA: TGTGCCAGCAGTTATGCCCAGCCCACAGATACGCAGTATTTT

V gene: TRBV7-9
clone size: -
J gene: TRBJ2-2
D gene: TRBD1
CDR3 protein: CASSSIPGQGAAVTGELFF
CDR3 DNA: TGTGCCAGCAGCTCGATTCCGGGACAGGGGGCTGCTGTGACCGGGGAGCTGTTTTTT

V gene: TRBV5-1
clone size: few
J gene: TRBJ2-3
D gene: TRBD2
CDR3 protein: CASSWESGTLDTQYF
CDR3 DNA: TGCGCCAGCAGCTGGGAAAGCGGGACGTTAGATACGCAGTATTTT

V gene: TRBV5-6
clone size: few
J gene: TRBJ2-3
D gene: TRBD1
CDR3 protein: CASRTTPGQGLGTDTQYF
CDR3 DNA: TGTGCCAGCAGAACAACTCCGGGACAGGGACTGGGGACAGATACGCAGTATTTT

V gene: TRBV6-2/TRBV6-3
clone size: once
J gene: TRBJ2-3
D gene: -
CDR3 protein: CASRRVAVLGSHTQYF
CDR3 DNA: TGTGCCAGCAGAAGAGTAGCGGTCCTAGGCTCCCATACGCAGTATTTT

V gene: TRBV6-2/TRBV6-3
clone size: -
J gene: TRBJ2-1
D gene: -
CDR3 protein: CASRLDLYNEQFF
CDR3 DNA: TGTGCCAGCAGACTGGACCTGTACAATGAGCAGTTCTTC

V gene: TRBV30
clone size: -
J gene: TRBJ2-1
D gene: -
CDR3 protein: CAWSVPGYRNNEQFF
CDR3 DNA: TGTGCCTGGAGTGTACCGGGATACCGGAATAATGAGCAGTTCTTC

V gene: TRBV9
clone size: -
J gene: TRBJ2-5
D gene: TRBD2
CDR3 protein: CASSVAALAAQETQYF
CDR3 DNA: TGTGCCAGCAGCGTAGCGGCACTAGCGGCTCAAGAGACCCAGTACTTC

V gene: TRBV20-1
clone size: -
J gene: TRBJ2-5
D gene: TRBD2
CDR3 protein: CSATPWTSGQETQYF
CDR3 DNA: TGCAGTGCTACCCCCTGGACTAGCGGACAAGAGACCCAGTACTTC

V gene: TRBV5-4
clone size: few
J gene: TRBJ2-3
D gene: -
CDR3 protein: CASSQQVTSTDTQYF
CDR3 DNA: TGTGCCAGCAGTCAACAAGTTACTAGCACAGATACGCAGTATTTT

V gene: TRBV7-9
clone size: -
J gene: TRBJ2-2
D gene: -
CDR3 protein: CASSFRDLRTGELFF
CDR3 DNA: TGTGCCAGCAGCTTCCGGGACCTGCGGACCGGGGAGCTGTTTTTT